The 32 T cell receptor beta chains below come from one sample, sequenced in a study of T cells in pancreatic ductal adenocarcinoma. Surgery without prior neoadjuvant therapy was the treatment of the selected pancreatic ductal adenocarcinoma patients. Produced via immunoSEQ multiplex PCR; TCRdb's table is partial and in-frame only. The sample contains approximately 11,000 clones, around 86% of which appear only once. Sequencing was carried out using PBMCs. These TCRs come from a human donor with pancreatic ductal adenocarcinoma.

The table lists this clone with a few counts. The chain uses TRBV5-4 and TRBJ2-1, with D possibly being TRBD2 (6 bases). Germline values: CDR1 SGHNT, CDR2 YYREEE (reference sequence). The CDR3 covers 14 residues. V lost 1 base to trimming and J lost 4 bases, with 9 bases between them. The CDR3 coding sequence is TGTGCCAGCAGCTTGCGACTAGAGTACAATGAGCAGTTCTTC. Its translation is CASSLRLEYNEQFF.

The chain uses TRBV6-1 and TRBJ2-7, with D possibly called TRBD1 or TRBD2 (7 bases each). V gave up 5 bases and J gave up 5 bases, with 19 bases separating them. This CDR3 spans 15 amino acids. Germline-derived CDR1 and CDR2 are MNHNS and SASEGT. CDR3 nucleotides: TGTGCCAGCAGTCCAGGGGGGGCAGGAGGGAACGAGCAGTACTTC. Translated: CASSPGGAGGNEQYF.

CDR3 sequence (DNA): TGTGCCAGCACTCCGGCGAGCTCTGGGGCCAACGTCCTGACTTTC. Its protein product is CASTPASSGANVLTF. The V gene is TRBV28, the J gene TRBJ2-6; D is unresolved. V was pared by 7 bases and J by 0 bases, with 10 bases between. The CDR3 covers 15 residues. Germline values: CDR1 MDHEN, CDR2 SYDVKM.

J is TRBJ2-1 and V is TRBV29-1, with 8 bases identical to TRBD2. The junction had 8 bases not matched to a gene; V was cut back by 7 bases and J by 15 bases. The CDR3 covers 10 residues. Germline assignment: CDR1 SQVTM and CDR2 ANQGSEA. The CDR3 DNA follows: TGCAGCGCTTGGGGGACTAGTCTGTTCTTC. Translated, it gives CSAWGTSLFF.

The rearrangement joins TRBV11-2 to TRBJ2-7, with 10 bases that match TRBD1. V shed 6 bases and J 2 bases; nucleotides not matched to a gene: 10. The CDR3 has 16 amino acids. Germline CDR1 reads SGHAT; CDR2 reads FQNNGV. The CDR3 is CASRPNLGTGAYEQYF. In DNA, the CDR3 is TGTGCCAGCAGGCCAAACTTGGGGACAGGGGCCTACGAGCAGTACTTC.

V and J are TRBV28 and TRBJ2-1; TRBD1 matches 7 bases. This CDR3 has 16 residues. V lost 6 bases and J lost 10; bases outside the gene matches: 18. CDR1 and CDR2 (germline): MDHEN, SYDVKM. The CDR3 protein is CASSLPGQTFSGEQFF. In DNA, the CDR3 is TGTGCCAGCAGCCTACCGGGACAGACCTTTTCAGGGGAGCAGTTCTTC.

The J gene is TRBJ2-5, the V gene TRBV4-2; tentatively, D is TRBD1 (5 bases). The length of the CDR3 is 17 residues. V was shortened by 0 bases and J by 7 bases, with 21 bases between the two germline ends. Germline V gene lookup returns CDR1 LGHNA and CDR2 YNFKEQ. CDR3 nucleotide sequence: TGTGCCAGCAGCCAAGAAGGATCCGGCAGGGTCGATGGGACCCAGTACTTC. Its translation: CASSQEGSGRVDGTQYF.

V is TRBV18 and J is TRBJ1-2; D gene ambiguous. The ends were cut back, 5 bases at V and 2 bases at J, with 12 bases in the middle. The CDR3 spans 14 residues. Looked up from germline, CDR1 is KGHSH and CDR2 is LQKENI. CDR3 DNA sequence: TGTGCCAGCTCAACCCTGGACGGAAACTATGGCTACACCTTC. It yields the protein CASSTLDGNYGYTF.

CDR3 sequence: CASSFVGDGETQYF. Written as DNA, the CDR3 is TGTGCCAGCAGCTTCGTCGGGGATGGAGAGACCCAGTACTTC. The rearrangement links TRBV5-6 to TRBJ2-5, with a tentative D call TRBD2 (5 bases). CDR1 and CDR2 from the germline V gene are SGHDT and YYEEEE. The CDR3 length is 14 residues. V was cut by 2 bases and J by 4 bases, with 12 bases left in between.

The chain is built from TRBV7-8 and TRBJ2-7, with 7 bases matching TRBD2. The junction had 9 bases not matched to a gene; V was cut back by 3 bases and J by 7 bases. The CDR3 is 14 amino acids. From germline, CDR1 is SGHVS and CDR2 FQNEAQ. The CDR3 nucleotides read TGTGCCAGCAGCTTTCCGGGGAGGGCGGTTGAGCAGTACTTC. The encoded protein is CASSFPGRAVEQYF.

The gene calls are TRBV2 and TRBJ1-6; TRBD1 matches at 7 bases. V dropped 3 bases and J dropped 1; count of bases not matched to a gene: 3. The CDR3 contains 16 residues. Germline CDR1 SNHLY, CDR2 FYNNEI. CDR3 region: CASSEAGGSYNSPLHF. CDR3 nucleotide sequence: TGTGCCAGCAGTGAGGCAGGGGGTTCCTATAATTCACCCCTCCACTTT. Looking up the rest from reference TRBV2 and TRBJ1-6 gives the full variable domain: EPEVTQTPSHQVTQMGQEVILRCVPISNHLYFYWYRQILGQKVEFLVSFYNNEISEKSEIFDDQFSVERPDGSNFTLKIRSTKLEDSAMYFCASSEAGGSYNSPLHFGNGTRLTVT.

The DNA of the CDR3 is TGTGCCAGCAGTCTCAAAAATGAGCAGTTCTTC. Protein: CASSLKNEQFF. The chain recombines TRBV6-5 with TRBJ2-1; D remains ambiguous. The CDR3 is 11 amino acids. In germline, CDR1 is MNHEY, CDR2 SVGAGI. Between the trimmed V and J ends, which lost 5 bases and 7 bases, there was a span of 6 bases.

CDR3 amino acids: CASSLDGTSTDRETQYF. CDR3 DNA: TGTGCCAGCAGCTTAGATGGGACTAGCACTGACCGGGAGACCCAGTACTTC. The gene calls are TRBV7-9 and TRBJ2-5, with TRBD2 identical over 9 bases. Germline CDR1 and CDR2: SEHNR and FQNEAQ (reference sequence). This CDR3 is 17 amino acids long. V dropped 1 base and J dropped 5; count of bases not matched to a gene: 11. The variable domain in full, with the rest retrieved from reference TRBV7-9 and TRBJ2-5, is DTGVSQNPRHKITKRGQNVTFRCDPISEHNRLYWYRQTLGQGPEFLTYFQNEAQLEKSRLLSDRFSAERPKGSFSTLEIQRTEQGDSAMYLCASSLDGTSTDRETQYFGPGTRLLVL.

This chain links TRBV2 with TRBJ1-5; D unresolved. The CDR3 sequence is 11 residues long. The germline V and J ends were trimmed by 4 bases and 11 bases, with 9 bases remaining between them. CDR1 is SNHLY and CDR2 is FYNNEI in the germline V gene. CDR3 coding DNA: TGTGCCAGCAGTGTAGAGAGGGCCCAGCATTTT. Its protein is CASSVERAQHF.

The gene calls are TRBV14 and TRBJ2-5; either TRBD1 or TRBD2 may fit D (6 bases each). Between the trimmed V and J ends, which lost 0 bases and 1 base, there was a span of 9 bases. Germline V CDR1 and CDR2: SGHDN, FVKESK. The CDR3 contains 15 residues. The CDR3: CASSQDEGGQETQYF. The CDR3 coding sequence is TGTGCCAGCAGCCAAGATGAGGGGGGCCAAGAGACCCAGTACTTC.

This rearrangement joins TRBV5-1 to TRBJ1-2; D is ambiguous. CDR1 is SGHRS and CDR2 is YFSETQ in the germline V gene. Deletions cut 5 bases from V and 0 bases from J, with 11 bases between. This CDR3 has 14 residues. The CDR3 sequence: CASRFYTANYGYTF. DNA for the CDR3: TGCGCCAGCAGATTCTACACAGCTAACTATGGCTACACCTTC.

The chain has TRBV4-3 and TRBJ2-1; D might be TRBD2 (5 bases). The V gene lost 0 bases and the J gene lost 1 base, with 7 bases spanning the gap. Germline V gene sequence: CDR1 LGHNA, CDR2 YSLEER. This CDR3 is 15 amino acids long. CDR3 sequence reads: CASSQETGSYNEQFF. The CDR3 nucleotides are TGCGCCAGCAGCCAAGAAACGGGATCCTACAATGAGCAGTTCTTC.

The count of this clone is one. The rearrangement joins TRBV5-1 to TRBJ2-2; tentatively, D is TRBD1 (5 bases). This CDR3 is built from 14 residues. The ends were cut back, 4 bases at V and 3 bases at J, with 10 bases in the middle. In germline, CDR1 is SGHRS, CDR2 YFSETQ. Here the CDR3 reads CASSLSGYTGELFF. CDR3 nucleotides: TGCGCCAGCAGCCTCTCAGGGTACACCGGGGAGCTGTTTTTT.

V is TRBV5-1 and J is TRBJ1-6; 7 positions agree with TRBD1. Germline-derived CDR1 and CDR2 are SGHRS and YFSETQ. V lost 5 bases and J lost 1; bases outside the gene matches: 12. CDR3 size: 18 residues. CDR3 in amino acids: CASRGTASLGSYNSPLHF. CDR3 nucleotides: TGCGCCAGCAGGGGGACAGCTTCCCTGGGTTCCTATAATTCACCCCTCCACTTT.

The CDR3 bases are TGTGCCAGCAGCCAAACCCCATATGGCTACACCTTC. Its translation is CASSQTPYGYTF. The chain uses TRBV16 and TRBJ1-2; D uncertain. V lost 2 bases and J 5 bases, leaving 6 bases between the germline ends. The germline gives CDR1 KGHSY, CDR2 FQNENV. The length of the CDR3 is 12 residues.

J is TRBJ1-1 and V is TRBV5-6; 11 nucleotides agree with TRBD1. The ends lost 0 bases at V and 5 bases at J; junction bases unmatched: 9. The CDR3 is 17 amino acids. Per germline, CDR1 SGHDT and CDR2 YYEEEE. The CDR3: CASSLAGQGARWTEAFF. CDR3 nucleotides: TGTGCCAGCAGCTTGGCCGGACAGGGGGCGAGGTGGACTGAAGCTTTCTTT.

V usage is TRBV11-3 and J usage is TRBJ2-3; 15 bases map to TRBD2. Looked up from germline, CDR1 is SGHNT and CDR2 is YENEEA. The CDR3 consists of 18 residues. V trimming: 6 bases; J trimming: 2 bases; junction bases outside the gene matches: 9. The CDR3 bases are TGTGCCAGCAGTGAAGCAGGGACTAGCGGGAGGACCACAGATACGCAGTATTTT. Translation gives CASSEAGTSGRTTDTQYF.

The chain joins TRBV2 to TRBJ2-1, with 7 bases aligning to TRBD1. The CDR3 extends over 13 amino acids. The V gene end was trimmed by 5 bases and the J gene end by 5 bases; junction bases not matched to a gene: 3. Germline V gene lookup returns CDR1 SNHLY and CDR2 FYNNEI. The CDR3 protein is CASSPGTDNEQFF. CDR3 coding DNA: TGTGCCAGCAGTCCAGGGACAGACAATGAGCAGTTCTTC.

The chain carries TRBV7-8 and TRBJ1-3; 8 bases match TRBD1. The germline CDR1 and CDR2 sequences are SGHVS and FQNEAQ. CDR3 size: 16 residues. The junction had 8 bases not matched to a gene; V was cut back by 5 bases and J by 2 bases. CDR3 sequence (DNA): TGTGCCAGCAGCGTCTCCAGGGGGCCGGCTGGAAACACCATATATTTT. Encoded protein: CASSVSRGPAGNTIYF. The complete variable domain, with remaining parts taken from reference TRBV7-8 and TRBJ1-3, reads GAGVSQSPRYKVAKRGQDVALRCDPISGHVSLFWYQQALGQGPEFLTYFQNEAQLDKSGLPSDRFFAERPEGSVSTLKIQRTQQEDSAVYLCASSVSRGPAGNTIYFGEGSWLTVV.

J is TRBJ2-2 and V is TRBV25-1; 8 positions match TRBD1. The J segment lost 5 bases and the V segment lost 5 bases, leaving 7 bases of the junction unmatched. Germline V gene lookup returns CDR1 MGHDK and CDR2 SYGVNS. The CDR3 sequence is 15 residues long. DNA of the CDR3: TGTGCCAGCAGTACAGGGACAGGCCGAACCGGGGAGCTGTTTTTT. Protein product: CASSTGTGRTGELFF.

In its sample, this clone was seen once. The chain employs TRBV28 and TRBJ1-5, with no clear D. Germline V lookup: CDR1 MDHEN, CDR2 SYDVKM. The CDR3 loop spans 13 amino acids. Deletions cut 6 bases from V and 0 bases from J, with 6 bases between. The CDR3 coding sequence is TGTGCCAGCAGGGGAACTAGCAATCAGCCCCAGCATTTT. Protein product: CASRGTSNQPQHF.

The CDR3 region is CASSPRTSENEQFF. DNA for the CDR3: TGTGCCAGCAGCCCGAGGACTAGCGAAAATGAGCAGTTCTTC. The rearrangement uses TRBV9 and TRBJ2-1; 9 nucleotides align to TRBD2. Losses at the gene ends were 4 bases for V and 7 bases for J; bases not matched to a gene: 6. The length of the CDR3 is 14 residues. Germline CDR1 reads SGDLS; CDR2 reads YYNGEE.

The chain has TRBV18 and TRBJ1-3, with a possible D match to TRBD1 (5 bases). Per the germline V gene, CDR1 is KGHSH and CDR2 is LQKENI. This CDR3 is 16 amino acids long. The germline V and J ends were trimmed by 1 base and 0 bases, with 10 bases remaining between them. This CDR3 is CASSPLDSSSGNTIYF. CDR3 DNA: TGTGCCAGCTCACCACTCGACAGTAGCTCTGGAAACACCATATATTTT.

As DNA, the CDR3 is TGTGCCAGCAGGAAAGTCCCGGGGACAGGGGGCTACGGCACTGAAGCTTTCTTT. Translation: CASRKVPGTGGYGTEAFF. This chain connects TRBV2 to TRBJ1-1, with TRBD1 matching over 12 bases. This CDR3 contains 18 residues. V shed 6 bases, J shed 4 bases, and the junction held 15 bases outside the gene matches. Germline CDR1 reads SNHLY; CDR2 reads FYNNEI.

This chain uses TRBV19 with TRBJ2-1; 10 nucleotides line up with TRBD1. The junction had 5 bases not matched to a gene; V was cut back by 4 bases and J by 5 bases. This CDR3 is built from 15 residues. Germline V gene sequence: CDR1 LNHDA, CDR2 SQIVND (reference sequence). For the CDR3, the DNA is TGTGCCAGTAGTACCGACAGGGGGCGCGACAATGAGCAGTTCTTC. The encoded protein is CASSTDRGRDNEQFF.

The chain links TRBV21-1 to TRBJ2-7; the table's D call TRBD2 went unverified against the DNA. TRBV21-1 is a known pseudogene. This CDR3 region has 14 residues. The CDR3 DNA reads as TGTGCCAGCAGCAAAGTTTGGGGGAGGTACGAGCAGTACTTC. It is translated as CASSKVWGRYEQYF.

CDR3 bases: TGCGCCAGCAGTTCCGGGACTAGCGGCCACACCGGGGAGCTGTTTTTT. It codes for CASSSGTSGHTGELFF. The V and J genes are TRBV10-2 and TRBJ2-2, with 11 bases lining up with TRBD2. Trimming cost V 5 bases and J 3 bases; bases outside gene matches: 5. The CDR3 loop spans 16 amino acids. CDR1 WSHSY and CDR2 SAAADI come from the germline V gene.